Shown below are 20 T cell receptor beta chains from a single sample sequenced in a study of cytomegalovirus exposure and HLA in healthy donors. The study ran its PCR with 60 Vbeta and 13 Jbeta primers. Assay: immunoSEQ multiplex PCR; the TCRdb copy retains only in-frame clones and omits some. The sample shows 150,000 to 190,000 clones, roughly 75% of them seen only once. Material for sequencing was PBMCs. These TCRs come from a man younger than 35 in good health and CMV-seronegative.

This chain uses TRBV28 with TRBJ1-5; 9 bases are shared with TRBD1. This CDR3 has 17 amino acids. V gave up 5 bases and J gave up 2 bases; unmatched junction bases: 10. CDR1 MDHEN and CDR2 SYDVKM come from the germline V gene. The CDR3 sequence is CASSPDRGWGRNQPQHF. The CDR3 region has the DNA TGTGCCAGCAGTCCGGACAGGGGATGGGGGCGCAATCAGCCCCAGCATTTT.

The chain carries TRBV4-1 and TRBJ2-3, with D tentatively TRBD2 (5 bases). CDR3 size: 15 residues. V was cut by 4 bases and J by 2 bases, with 13 bases left in between. Germline-derived CDR1 and CDR2 are MGHRA and YSYEKL. As DNA, the CDR3 is TGCGCCAGCAGCCCCCTCGGAGGAAACACAGATACGCAGTATTTT. It codes for CASSPLGGNTDTQYF.

The chain is built from TRBV19 and TRBJ2-2; 9 bases are shared with TRBD2. V lost 6 bases to trimming and J lost 3 bases; unmatched junction nucleotides: 5. The CDR3 consists of 15 residues. In germline, CDR1 is LNHDA, CDR2 SQIVND (reference sequence). The CDR3 is CASRREGPHTGELFF. The CDR3 nucleotides read TGTGCCAGTAGGCGGGAGGGCCCCCACACCGGGGAGCTGTTTTTT.

On this clone: At the DNA level, this CDR3 is encoded by other sequences in the same sample as well. The J gene is TRBJ2-5, the V gene TRBV9; 8 nucleotides agree with TRBD1. The CDR3 has 15 residues. Trimming removed 0 bases from V and 5 bases from J; junction bases left unmatched: 6. Germline CDR1 reads SGDLS; CDR2 reads YYNGEE. The chain's CDR3 is CASSVGGSGGETQYF. The DNA of the CDR3 is TGTGCCAGCAGCGTAGGGGGGTCAGGGGGCGAGACCCAGTACTTC. Full variable domain (rest looked up from reference TRBV9 and TRBJ2-5): DSGVTQTPKHLITATGQRVTLRCSPRSGDLSVYWYQQSLDQGLQFLIQYYNGEERAKGNILERFSAQQFPDLHSELNLSSLELGDSALYFCASSVGGSGGETQYFGPGTRLLVL.

The chain is built from TRBV5-6 and TRBJ2-1; tentative D call: TRBD2 (6 bases). V was trimmed by 0 bases and J by 3 bases, leaving 10 bases between them. The CDR3 contains 15 residues. CDR1 and CDR2 from the germline V gene are SGHDT and YYEEEE. The CDR3: CASSLGPGLYNEQFF. In DNA, the CDR3 is TGTGCCAGCAGCTTGGGACCGGGACTCTACAATGAGCAGTTCTTC.

The gene calls are TRBV7-9 and TRBJ1-3; D is perhaps TRBD1 (6 bases). Trimming cost V 2 bases and J 2 bases, with 10 bases left between them. The V gene's germline CDR1 is SEHNR and CDR2 FQNEAQ (reference sequence). This CDR3 comprises 15 residues. CDR3: CASSLMGAPGNTIYF. The DNA of the CDR3 is TGTGCCAGCAGCTTAATGGGGGCCCCTGGAAACACCATATATTTT. Variable domain in full (rest from reference TRBV7-9 and TRBJ1-3): DTGVSQNPRHKITKRGQNVTFRCDPISEHNRLYWYRQTLGQGPEFLTYFQNEAQLEKSRLLSDRFSAERPKGSFSTLEIQRTEQGDSAMYLCASSLMGAPGNTIYFGEGSWLTVV.

The count of this clone is one. This CDR3 reads CASSPNPDRVVGYTF. In DNA form, the CDR3 reads TGTGCCAGCAGCCCAAATCCGGACAGGGTGGTAGGCTACACCTTC. This sequence joins TRBV7-2 and TRBJ1-2; TRBD1 matches 8 bases. V was pared by 5 bases and J by 8 bases, with 13 bases of the junction left unmatched. The CDR3 loop spans 15 amino acids. Germline assignment: CDR1 SGHTA and CDR2 FQGNSA.

This clone was seen once. The CDR3 region is CASEGQGVVDGRMNTEAFF. In DNA, the CDR3 is TGTGCCAGCGAGGGACAGGGGGTTGTGGATGGGCGGATGAACACTGAAGCTTTCTTT. The chain recombines TRBV2 with TRBJ1-1; 11 nucleotides match TRBD1. There are 19 residues in the CDR3. Germline V gene data show CDR1 as SNHLY and CDR2 as FYNNEI. V lost 8 bases to trimming and J lost 0 bases; unmatched junction nucleotides: 17.

This chain connects TRBV25-1 to TRBJ1-2, with 9 bases aligning to TRBD1. Germline values: CDR1 MGHDK, CDR2 SYGVNS. The CDR3 runs to 14 residues. The J segment lost 3 bases and the V segment lost 4 bases, leaving 3 bases of the junction unmatched. CDR3 bases: TGTGCCAGCAGTGTAACAGGGGGCCACTATGGCTACACCTTC. The encoded protein is CASSVTGGHYGYTF.

In the case of this clone: The junction shows a germline mismatch at one end, possibly a read error. The V gene is TRBV7-2, the J gene TRBJ1-3, with D possibly matching TRBD1 (5 bases). The CDR3 totals 13 residues. Germline V gives CDR1 SGHTA, CDR2 FQGNSA. The CDR3 DNA sequence: TGTGCCAGCAGCCTATGGGGACTCCGGGAAATTTTTTTT. It codes for CASSLWGLREIFF.

The J gene is TRBJ2-5, the V gene TRBV7-2; a possible D gene is TRBD1 (6 bases). CDR3 size: 13 residues. V lost 5 bases to trimming and J lost 2 bases, with 9 bases between them. The germline V gene encodes CDR1 SGHTA and CDR2 FQGNSA. The CDR3 reads CASSPGQQETQYF. For the CDR3, the DNA is TGTGCCAGCAGCCCAGGACAGCAAGAGACCCAGTACTTC.

This clone was counted a single time. The chain joins TRBV7-7 to TRBJ2-1; 8 nucleotides match TRBD1. Germline-derived CDR1 and CDR2 are SSHAT and FNYEAQ (reference sequence). J gave up 6 bases and V 5 bases, and 6 bases lay outside the gene matches. This CDR3 has 14 residues. Here the CDR3 reads CASSVDREGNEQFF. In nucleotides, the CDR3 is TGTGCCAGCAGCGTGGACAGGGAAGGCAATGAGCAGTTCTTC.

Comment on this clone: A junction boundary mismatches the germline segment, possibly from a read error. This sample includes further DNA sequences coding for the same CDR3. The CDR3: CAWSMWADENIQYF. Written as DNA, the CDR3 is TGCGCCTGGAGCATGTGGGCCGACGAAAACATTCAGTACTTC. This chain joins TRBV30 and TRBJ2-4; no definite D call. Germline CDR1 reads GTSNPN; CDR2 reads SVGIG (reference sequence). The CDR3 covers 14 residues. Looking up the rest from reference TRBV30 and TRBJ2-4 gives the full variable domain: SQTIHQWPATLVQPVGSPLSLECTVEGTSNPNLYWYRQAAGRGLQLLFYSVGIGQISSEVPQNLSASRPQDRQFILSSKKLLLSDSGFYLCAWSMWADENIQYFGAGTRLSVL.

J is TRBJ2-3 and V is TRBV6-1; 7 bases map to TRBD1. CDR3 length: 13 residues. Germline CDR1 MNHNS, CDR2 SASEGT. The V gene end was trimmed by 6 bases and the J gene end by 3 bases; junction bases not matched to a gene: 3. The CDR3 nucleotides are TGTGCCAGCAGCCAGGGGGAAACAGATACGCAGTATTTT. It is translated as CASSQGETDTQYF.

The gene calls are TRBV10-1 and TRBJ2-3; unclear D gene. The CDR3 consists of 13 residues. The germline V gene has CDR1 WNHNN and CDR2 SYGVQD (reference sequence). V was cut by 0 bases and J by 6 bases, with 7 bases left in between. The CDR3 region is CASSESGSDTQYF. CDR3 DNA: TGCGCCAGCAGTGAGTCCGGGTCGGATACGCAGTATTTT.

CDR3 nucleotide sequence: TGCGCCAGCAGCCTGCTGCGAGGGGCCAACGTCCTGACTTTC. Residues: CASSLLRGANVLTF. This rearrangement joins TRBV4-1 to TRBJ2-6; D is undetermined. V lost 4 bases and J lost 4, with 8 bases in between. The CDR3 spans 14 residues. Germline CDR1 and CDR2: MGHRA and YSYEKL.

This clone was picked up a small number of times. The chain links TRBV6-1 to TRBJ2-3; a possible D gene is TRBD1 (5 bases). With 0 bases removed from V and 4 bases from J, the gap between germline ends came to 5 bases. This CDR3 has 13 residues. Germline CDR1 and CDR2: MNHNS and SASEGT. The CDR3 DNA reads as TGTGCCAGCAGTGAAGCAGGGGCAGATACGCAGTATTTT. Encoded protein: CASSEAGADTQYF.

The sample holds a few counts of this clone. The chain recombines TRBV6-5 with TRBJ2-7, with D possibly TRBD2 on 6 matching bases. The CDR3 is 14 amino acids. Trimming removed 10 bases at V and 0 bases at J, with 16 bases between. Germline CDR1 and CDR2: MNHEY and SVGAGI. Written as DNA, the CDR3 is TGTGCCACTAGATCCCCCGGGAGCTCCTACGAGCAGTACTTC. As protein: CATRSPGSSYEQYF.

V gene TRBV5-1 combines with J gene TRBJ1-1; D is undetermined. The CDR3 has 13 residues. Looked up from germline, CDR1 is SGHRS and CDR2 is YFSETQ. Trimming pared 7 bases from V and 0 bases from J, leaving 10 bases between. The DNA for the CDR3 is TGCGCCAGCCGGGTATCCCTGAACACTGAAGCTTTCTTT. Residues: CASRVSLNTEAFF.

The chain uses TRBV9 and TRBJ2-1, with TRBD2 as a possible D gene (5 bases). CDR1 SGDLS and CDR2 YYNGEE come from the germline V gene. The CDR3 runs 15 residues. The ends were cut back, 0 bases at V and 6 bases at J, with 13 bases in the middle. CDR3: CASSVDGEIGNEQFF. The DNA of the CDR3 is TGTGCCAGCAGCGTAGATGGGGAGATTGGCAATGAGCAGTTCTTC.